The clone carrying this T cell receptor (beta chain) was seen many times. Its target is not known. With V trimmed by 5 bases and J by 0 bases, 7 bases remained unmatched. CDR3 size: 17 residues. CDR1 is MGHDK and CDR2 is SYGVNS in the germline V gene. Each CDR3 protein is one row after TCRdb ran MiXCR on the 5' RACE reads. Of around 330,000 distinct CDR3 sequences listed, under 14% are singletons. This specimen comes from a study of CD8 T cells in ankylosing spondylitis. General study results and limits: Several highly homologous variants formed a TCR beta motif that appeared characteristic of ankylosing spondylitis blood. Certain motif variants had earlier appeared in reactive arthritis synovial fluid and blood. Clones that were linked to disease were CD8+ and were relatively rare in peripheral blood.

The rearrangement links TRBV25-1 to TRBJ2-3, with 11 positions matching TRBD2. Sequences were obtained from blood, either unsorted or a sorted T cell fraction (not recorded which). The clonotype was recovered from a female donor with ankylosing spondylitis or in good health (not recorded which). The CDR3 DNA follows: TGTGCCAGCAGTCCGGGACTAGCGGATCCTAGCACAGATACGCAGTATTTT. Amino acid sequence: CASSPGLADPSTDTQYF.